The present T cell receptor (beta chain) was sequenced within a study of neurological immune-mediated disorders. The CDR3 covers 16 residues. In germline, CDR1 is DFQATT, CDR2 SNEGSKA (reference sequence). The V end lost 1 base, the J end lost 0 bases, and 13 bases lay between the germline ends. TCRdb re-called the 5' RACE reads through MiXCR, storing one row per CDR3 protein. Of approximately 30,000 distinct CDR3 sequences in the sample, under 25% are singletons; the top ten hold roughly 30%. Overall study findings and caveats: TCR clonal expansion peaked in HTLV-1-associated myelopathy patients and was lowest in multiple sclerosis patients.

This clonotype was recorded many times. Its antigen is unidentified. This rearrangement joins TRBV20-1 to TRBJ1-3; the D gene is possibly TRBD1 (6 bases). Sequencing was performed on CD4+ T cells from blood. This TCR derives from a man aged 45 to 65 with HTLV-1-associated myelopathy (HAM/TSP). The CDR3 reads CSARVPNRDSGNTIYF. The CDR3, as DNA: TGCAGTGCTAGAGTCCCCAACAGGGACTCTGGAAACACCATATATTTT.